This is a list of T cell receptor beta chains from one sample in a study of T cells after yellow fever vaccination. MiXCR, applied by TCRdb to the 5' RACE reads, yields one record per CDR3 protein. The data contain some 200,000 distinct CDR3 sequences, around 10% of them singletons. Source: CD8+ T cells sorted from PBMCs, taken 15 days after the yellow fever booster vaccination. These receptors were collected from a man aged 18-30 years who received the YFV17D yellow fever vaccine. CDR3s include the opening cysteine and the closing phenylalanine or tryptophan. The D gene is left open where the match is weak. Clone sizes are given selectively: once, few, many, or a class where the clone is expanded.

clone size	D gene	V gene	J gene	CDR3 DNA	CDR3 protein
few	.	TRBV14	TRBJ2-5	TGTGCCAGCAGCCAAGATGGGGTCTGGGAGACCCAGTACTTC	CASSQDGVWETQYF
many	.	TRBV10-3	TRBJ2-2	TGTGCCATCAGGGACCCGTACACCGGGGAGCTGTTTTTT	CAIRDPYTGELFF
.	.	TRBV7-3	TRBJ2-2	TGTGCCAGCAGCTGGAACACCGGGGAGCTGTTTTTT	CASSWNTGELFF
few	.	TRBV2	TRBJ1-2	TGTGCCAGCAGTGACTACACAGGCTACACCTTC	CASSDYTGYTF
.	.	TRBV6-5	TRBJ2-7	TGTGCCAGCAGTTCTGTCGACGAGCAGTACTTC	CASSSVDEQYF
few	.	TRBV27	TRBJ2-3	TGTGCCAGCAGTTCGATAGGGTACACAGATACGCAGTATTTT	CASSSIGYTDTQYF
few	.	TRBV15	TRBJ2-1	TGTGCCACCAGCAGTAGGGTTTGGGACCAAACCTACAATGAGCAGTTCTTC	CATSSRVWDQTYNEQFF
.	.	TRBV5-1	TRBJ2-5	TGCGCCAGCAGCTACCGAAACCTTGGTCTCAAGACCCAGTACTTC	CASSYRNLGLKTQYF
.	.	TRBV7-3	TRBJ2-3	TGTGCCAGCAGCTTAGCGGGGCCGAGGACAGATACGCAGTATTTT	CASSLAGPRTDTQYF
many	.	TRBV3-1	TRBJ2-4	TGTGCCAGCAGCCAAGACCCACCTCGGGTAGCCAAAAACATTCAGTACTTC	CASSQDPPRVAKNIQYF
.	.	TRBV20-1	TRBJ1-2	TGCAGTGCTCGGTCCCAAGGGGATGTTGGCTACACCTTC	CSARSQGDVGYTF
.	TRBD2	TRBV7-9	TRBJ2-1	TGTGCCAGCACCTCCAGCGGGGGGAACTCCTACAATGAGCAGTTCTTC	CASTSSGGNSYNEQFF
.	.	TRBV19	TRBJ2-1	TGTGCCAGTAGTAACCCTACCTGGCGGTTCCGGCTAGGCGATGAGCAGTTCTTC	CASSNPTWRFRLGDEQFF
.	TRBD1	TRBV7-9	TRBJ2-1	TGTGCCAGCAGCTTTGGACAGGGGGGCTCCTACAATGAGCAGTTCTTC	CASSFGQGGSYNEQFF
.	TRBD1	TRBV6-5	TRBJ1-2	TGTGCCAGCAGTTACCGTGTGGGACAGGAGACCTATGGCTACACCTTC	CASSYRVGQETYGYTF
.	.	TRBV19	TRBJ1-1	TGTGCCAGTAGTATCGGAGGGGTCCCCAACACTGAAGCTTTCTTT	CASSIGGVPNTEAFF
many	TRBD2	TRBV11-2	TRBJ2-3	TGTGCCAGCAGCATCCCTAGCGGGGGCGCAGATACGCAGTATTTT	CASSIPSGGADTQYF
many	.	TRBV27	TRBJ2-3	TGTGCCAGCAGTTTGGGCGGTCATACGCAGTATTTT	CASSLGGHTQYF
many	TRBD2	TRBV4-1	TRBJ2-5	TGCGCCAGCAGCCCCGGACTAGCGGGGGGGCTGGAGACCCAGTACTTC	CASSPGLAGGLETQYF
many	.	TRBV4-3	TRBJ2-7	TGCGCCAGCAGCCAAGATGAACAGGGTCCCTACGAGCAGTACTTC	CASSQDEQGPYEQYF
few	.	TRBV2	TRBJ2-3	TGTGCCACGGGCTACCCCGCAGATACGCAGTATTTT	CATGYPADTQYF
few	.	TRBV7-9	TRBJ2-1	TGTGCCAGCCGGTCCCCCGGACCAGCTCTCAACTACAATGAGCAGTTCTTC	CASRSPGPALNYNEQFF
.	.	TRBV15	TRBJ1-2	TGTGCCACCAGCAGAGATTTTGGCAGAAACTATGGCTACACCTTC	CATSRDFGRNYGYTF
.	.	TRBV4-1	TRBJ1-5	TGCGCCAGCAGCCAACTCAGGGGCAATCAGCCCCAGCATTTT	CASSQLRGNQPQHF
few	.	TRBV6-2/TRBV6-3	TRBJ2-7	TGTGCCAGCAGTTACTCGGTTCTCCCGGTCGACGAGCAGTACTTC	CASSYSVLPVDEQYF
.	.	TRBV21-1	TRBJ1-1	TGTGCCAGCAGCAATTCCAGGGGTGAAGCTTTCTTT	CASSNSRGEAFF
few	TRBD1	TRBV7-9	TRBJ1-6	TGTGCCAGCAGCTGGCAGGGGGGGAATTCACCCCTCCACTTT	CASSWQGGNSPLHF
many	TRBD1	TRBV11-2	TRBJ2-1	TGTGCCAGCAGCTCGACAGGGGGCGATGAGCAGTTCTTC	CASSSTGGDEQFF
few	.	TRBV12-3/TRBV12-4	TRBJ2-4	TGTGCCAGCAGTTTAACTGGGACCATTCAGTACTTC	CASSLTGTIQYF
many	.	TRBV6-5	TRBJ1-1	TGTGCCAGCAGAACTCGGGACTGGGCTCAGATGAACACTGAAGCTTTCTTT	CASRTRDWAQMNTEAFF
.	TRBD1	TRBV7-9	TRBJ2-1	TGTGCCAGCAGCAGAGGGACAGGGGCTGGGAATGAGCAGTTCTTC	CASSRGTGAGNEQFF
.	.	TRBV6-1	TRBJ1-2	TGTGCCAGCAGTGAAGCGACAGGTCATGAGTATGGCTACACCTTC	CASSEATGHEYGYTF
few	.	TRBV9	TRBJ1-3	TGTGCCAGCAGCGTAGACGGAAGCTCTGGAAACACCATATATTTT	CASSVDGSSGNTIYF
few	TRBD1	TRBV6-5	TRBJ2-7	TGTGCCAGCAGTACCGGGACAGGGGCCTACGAGCAGTACTTC	CASSTGTGAYEQYF
many	TRBD2	TRBV6-5	TRBJ2-5	TGTGCCAGCAGTTTAGCGGGGGGGAGAAACCAAGAGACCCAGTACTTC	CASSLAGGRNQETQYF
few	.	TRBV5-1	TRBJ2-2	TGCGCCAGCAGCTTAGGGGACACTTACACCGGGGAGCTGTTTTTT	CASSLGDTYTGELFF
.	.	TRBV5-6	TRBJ2-5	TGTGCCAGCAGCTGGGGTACCGGGGAGACCCAGTACTTC	CASSWGTGETQYF
.	.	TRBV7-9	TRBJ2-7	TGTGCCAGCAGGCCCCGGACTGATCCCTACGAGCAGTACTTC	CASRPRTDPYEQYF
few	TRBD2	TRBV4-1	TRBJ2-1	TGCGCCAGCAGCCTTGGCGGGGGGGCCATTGAGCAGTTCTTC	CASSLGGGAIEQFF
.	.	TRBV6-6	TRBJ1-2	TGTGCCAGCAGCCTCGGTGAAGGGTATGGCTACACCTTC	CASSLGEGYGYTF
many	TRBD2	TRBV5-8	TRBJ2-3	TGTGCCAGCAGCTTCGGGACTAGCGGGGCAGATACGCAGTATTTT	CASSFGTSGADTQYF
few	.	TRBV7-9	TRBJ1-1	TGTGCCAGCAGCTTTCCAGGAACTGAAGCTTTCTTT	CASSFPGTEAFF
few	.	TRBV7-9	TRBJ1-3	TGTGCCAGCAGCGGACTACACAGCTCTGGAAACACCATATATTTT	CASSGLHSSGNTIYF
many	.	TRBV11-2	TRBJ2-4	TGTGCCAGCAGCTCTGGTCAGGGTAGTATTTGCTTC	CASSSGQGSICF
many	TRBD2	TRBV6-5	TRBJ2-3	TGTGCCAGCAGTGGACCGACTAGCGGGGGGCTCCAGGGCGATACGCAGTATTTT	CASSGPTSGGLQGDTQYF
.	.	TRBV27	TRBJ2-5	TGTGCCAGCAGTTTAGGCAGGGGAGTGGAGACCCAGTACTTC	CASSLGRGVETQYF
few	.	TRBV21-1	TRBJ2-7	TGTGCCAGCAGCATAGCTTCGGGCTCCTACGAGCAGTACTTC	CASSIASGSYEQYF
few	.	TRBV7-9	TRBJ2-5	TGTGCCAGCAGCCTTCCGGGACCCCAGCGGGAGACCCAGTACTTC	CASSLPGPQRETQYF
.	.	TRBV19	TRBJ2-1	TGTGCCGGAGGGGCAGGGGGTCGCAATGAGCAGTTCTTC	CAGGAGGRNEQFF
few	TRBD1	TRBV27	TRBJ1-4	TGTGCCAGCAGTCAACCGGGACAGCCTAATGAAAAACTGTTTTTT	CASSQPGQPNEKLFF
many	.	TRBV7-9	TRBJ1-1	TGTGCCAGCAGCTCTTCCGGGACACACACTGAAGCTTTCTTT	CASSSSGTHTEAFF
.	TRBD2	TRBV7-9	TRBJ2-5	TGTGCCAGCAGCTACTTAACCGGGACTAGCAGAGAGACCCAGTACTTC	CASSYLTGTSRETQYF
many	.	TRBV29-1	TRBJ1-2	TGCAGCGTTCAAAAGTCGAGACAGAAACAAGGCGCCGGCTACACCTTC	CSVQKSRQKQGAGYTF
few	.	TRBV12-3/TRBV12-4	TRBJ1-5	TGTGCCAGTAAAGACAGCCTTAGCAATCAGCCCCAGCATTTT	CASKDSLSNQPQHF
few	.	TRBV4-1	TRBJ1-2	TGCGCCAGCAGCCAAGAGAGGGACGGATTCTATGGCTACACCTTC	CASSQERDGFYGYTF
.	TRBD2	TRBV6-1	TRBJ2-1	TGTGCCAGCAGTGAAGAGGCTAGCGGGGCTATCTACAATGAGCAGTTCTTC	CASSEEASGAIYNEQFF
few	.	TRBV7-9	TRBJ2-7	TGTGCCAGCAGCTATGGGGCGGGCGAGCAGTACTTC	CASSYGAGEQYF
few	.	TRBV6-6	TRBJ2-5	TGTGCCAGCCTGGAGGGGGCTGGGACCCGGTACTTC	CASLEGAGTRYF